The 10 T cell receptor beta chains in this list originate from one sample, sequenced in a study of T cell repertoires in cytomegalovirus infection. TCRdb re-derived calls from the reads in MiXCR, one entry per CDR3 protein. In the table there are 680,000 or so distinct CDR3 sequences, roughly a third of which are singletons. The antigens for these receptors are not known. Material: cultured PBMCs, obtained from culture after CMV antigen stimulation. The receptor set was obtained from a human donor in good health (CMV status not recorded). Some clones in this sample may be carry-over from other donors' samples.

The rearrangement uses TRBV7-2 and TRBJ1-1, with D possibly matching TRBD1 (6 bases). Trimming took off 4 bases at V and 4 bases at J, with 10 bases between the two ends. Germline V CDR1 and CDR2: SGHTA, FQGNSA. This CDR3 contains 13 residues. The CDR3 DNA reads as TGTGCCAGCAGCTGGACAGCGCGCACTGAAGCTTTCTTT. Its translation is CASSWTARTEAFF.

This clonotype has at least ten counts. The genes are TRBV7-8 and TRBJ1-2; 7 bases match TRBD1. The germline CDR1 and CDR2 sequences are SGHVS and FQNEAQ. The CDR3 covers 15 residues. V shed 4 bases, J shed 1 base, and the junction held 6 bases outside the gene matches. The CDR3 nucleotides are TGTGCCAGCAGCTCCCTTGGGACAGATAACTATGGCTACACCTTC. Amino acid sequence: CASSSLGTDNYGYTF.

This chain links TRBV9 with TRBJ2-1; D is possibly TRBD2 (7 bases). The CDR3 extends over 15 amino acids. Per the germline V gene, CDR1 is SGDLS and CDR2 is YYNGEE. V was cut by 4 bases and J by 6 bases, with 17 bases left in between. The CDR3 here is CASSRDGGPPNEQFF. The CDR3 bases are TGTGCCAGCAGCCGGGACGGGGGGCCCCCCAATGAGCAGTTCTTC.

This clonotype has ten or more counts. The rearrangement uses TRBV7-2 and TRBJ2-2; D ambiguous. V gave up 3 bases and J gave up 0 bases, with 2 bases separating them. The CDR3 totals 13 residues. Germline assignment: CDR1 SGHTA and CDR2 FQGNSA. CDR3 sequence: CASSLSNTGELFF. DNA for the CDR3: TGTGCCAGCAGCTTGTCGAACACCGGGGAGCTGTTTTTT. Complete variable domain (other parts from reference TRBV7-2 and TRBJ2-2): GAGVSQSPSNKVTEKGKDVELRCDPISGHTALYWYRQSLGQGLEFLIYFQGNSAPDKSGLPSDRFSAERTGGSVSTLTIQRTQQEDSAVYLCASSLSNTGELFFGEGSRLTVL.

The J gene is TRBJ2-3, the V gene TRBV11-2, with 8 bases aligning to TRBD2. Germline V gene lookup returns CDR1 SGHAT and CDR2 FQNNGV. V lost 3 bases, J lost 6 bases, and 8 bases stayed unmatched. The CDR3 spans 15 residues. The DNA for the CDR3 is TGTGCCAGCAGCTTCCGTAGCGGGACGCCCGATACGCAGTATTTT. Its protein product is CASSFRSGTPDTQYF.

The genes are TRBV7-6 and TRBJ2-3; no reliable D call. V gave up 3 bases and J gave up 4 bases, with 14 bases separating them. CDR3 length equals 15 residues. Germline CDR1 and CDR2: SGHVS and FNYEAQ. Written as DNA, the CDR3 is TGTGCCAGCAGCTTTACAACCCTTCGCGCAGATACGCAGTATTTT. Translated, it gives CASSFTTLRADTQYF.

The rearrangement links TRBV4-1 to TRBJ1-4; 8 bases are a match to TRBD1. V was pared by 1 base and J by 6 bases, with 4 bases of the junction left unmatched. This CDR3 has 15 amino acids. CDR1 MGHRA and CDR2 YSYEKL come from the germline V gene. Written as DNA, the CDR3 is TGCGCCAGCAGCCAAGTACAGGGACAGGATGAAAAACTGTTTTTT. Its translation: CASSQVQGQDEKLFF.

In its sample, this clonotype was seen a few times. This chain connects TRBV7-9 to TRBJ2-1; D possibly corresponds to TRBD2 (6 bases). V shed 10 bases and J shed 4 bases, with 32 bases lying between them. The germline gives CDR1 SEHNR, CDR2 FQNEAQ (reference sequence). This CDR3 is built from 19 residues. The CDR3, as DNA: TGTGCCATCGACACCGGGACTCTTACCCTACTCGGCCATTACAATGAGCAGTTCTTC. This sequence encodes CAIDTGTLTLLGHYNEQFF. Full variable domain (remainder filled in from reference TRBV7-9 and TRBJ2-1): DTGVSQNPRHKITKRGQNVTFRCDPISEHNRLYWYRQTLGQGPEFLTYFQNEAQLEKSRLLSDRFSAERPKGSFSTLEIQRTEQGDSAMYLCAIDTGTLTLLGHYNEQFFGPGTRLTVL.

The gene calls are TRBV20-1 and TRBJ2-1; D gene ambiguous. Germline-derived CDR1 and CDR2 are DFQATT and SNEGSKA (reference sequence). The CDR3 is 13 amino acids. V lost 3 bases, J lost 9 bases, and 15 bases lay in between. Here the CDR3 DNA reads TGCAGTGCTAGCCCGGGTTTGGGTAGTGAGCAGTTCTTC. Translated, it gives CSASPGLGSEQFF.

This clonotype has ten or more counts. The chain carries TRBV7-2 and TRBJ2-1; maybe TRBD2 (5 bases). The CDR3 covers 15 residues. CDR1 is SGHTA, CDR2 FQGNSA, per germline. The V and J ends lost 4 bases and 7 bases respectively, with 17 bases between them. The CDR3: CASSSPAGRWNEQFF. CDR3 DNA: TGTGCCAGCAGCTCCCCGGCGGGCCGCTGGAATGAGCAGTTCTTC.